This T cell receptor (beta chain) is drawn from a study of blood T cell repertoires in COVID-19. Study-wide context: The study drew acute and convalescent COVID-19 samples from the United States, Italy and Spain. Sample material is recorded as cDNA or gDNA derived from T cells, B-cell-depleted T cells, or PBMCs.

Per the original methods: Estimation of nucleated cell counts relied on the amplification of reference gene primers. Profiling relied on immunoSEQ multiplex PCR, and the TCRdb table lists in-frame clones only, not all of them. V and J calls and clone size are as listed in that table; D and trimming were resolved from the DNA. The table records around 43,000 clones, around 79% of them present only once. The CDR3 has 18 amino acids. V trimming: 4 bases; J trimming: 0 bases; junction bases outside the gene matches: 5. Germline-derived CDR1 and CDR2 are MGHRA and YSYEKL. The V call is TRBV4-1, the J call TRBJ2-4; 14 bases fit TRBD2. The origin of this receptor is a human donor in a cohort sampled during active COVID-19. Sequencing was performed on peripheral blood. The CDR3 reads CASSLGLAGGQAKNIQYF. Here the CDR3 DNA reads TGCGCCAGCAGCCTCGGACTAGCGGGAGGACAAGCCAAAAACATTCAGTACTTC.